This T cell receptor beta chain comes out of a study of CD8+CD57+ T cells in acquired aplastic anemia. About the study: When averaged, DNA from sorted CD4+ and CD8+ cells came to 3 to 4 ug. General study findings and limits: Fewer than 35 sequences, all CD8+ CDR3, were shared between patients and controls. Researchers reported that CD8+ Simpson's diversity was not significantly different in patients versus controls.

For this clonotype: The target antigen is unknown. One junction end does not reproduce the germline sequence, and a read error may be involved.

Profiling of TCR beta VDJ combinations and CDR3 sequences used genomic DNA as template. TCRdb reanalysed the reads using MiXCR and keeps one entry per CDR3 protein. This sample has roughly 61,000 distinct CDR3 sequences, with over 45% found just once. The germline CDR1 and CDR2 sequences are LNHDA and SQIVND (reference sequence). The CDR3 is 12 residues long. The sequence derives from a human donor in good health, serving as a control. The specimen sequenced was sorted CD4+, CD8+, or CD8+CD57+ T cells (not recorded which) from PBMCs. The V call is TRBV19, the J call TRBJ2-6; tentatively, D is TRBD1 (5 bases). The CDR3 reads CASSMTVNTEAF. CDR3 sequence (DNA): TGTGCCAGTAGTATGACAGTGAACACTGAAGCTTTC.